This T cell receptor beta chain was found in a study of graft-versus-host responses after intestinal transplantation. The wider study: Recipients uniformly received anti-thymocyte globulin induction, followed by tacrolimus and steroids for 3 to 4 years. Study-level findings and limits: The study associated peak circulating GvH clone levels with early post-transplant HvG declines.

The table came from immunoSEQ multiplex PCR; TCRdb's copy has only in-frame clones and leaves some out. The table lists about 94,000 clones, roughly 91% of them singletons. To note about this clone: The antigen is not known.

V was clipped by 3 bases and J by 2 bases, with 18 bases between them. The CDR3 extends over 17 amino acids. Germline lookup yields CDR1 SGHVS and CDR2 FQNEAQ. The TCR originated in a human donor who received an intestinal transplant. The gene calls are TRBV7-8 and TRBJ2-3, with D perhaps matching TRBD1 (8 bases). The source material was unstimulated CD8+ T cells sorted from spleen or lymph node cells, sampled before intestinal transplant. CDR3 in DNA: TGTGCCAGCAGCTTCCGTCCGGGGGGACAGGACACAGATACGCAGTATTTT. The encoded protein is CASSFRPGGQDTDTQYF.